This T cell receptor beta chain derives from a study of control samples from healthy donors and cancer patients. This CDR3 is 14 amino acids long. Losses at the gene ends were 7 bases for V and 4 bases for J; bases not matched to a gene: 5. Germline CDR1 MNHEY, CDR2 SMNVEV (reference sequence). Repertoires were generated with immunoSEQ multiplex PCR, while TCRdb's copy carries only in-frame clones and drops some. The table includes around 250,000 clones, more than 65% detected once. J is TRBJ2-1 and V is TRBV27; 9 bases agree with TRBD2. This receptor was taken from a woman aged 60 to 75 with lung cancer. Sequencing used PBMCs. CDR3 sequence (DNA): TGTGCCAGCAACCTAGCGGGACCGTACAATGAGCAGTTCTTC. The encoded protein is CASNLAGPYNEQFF.